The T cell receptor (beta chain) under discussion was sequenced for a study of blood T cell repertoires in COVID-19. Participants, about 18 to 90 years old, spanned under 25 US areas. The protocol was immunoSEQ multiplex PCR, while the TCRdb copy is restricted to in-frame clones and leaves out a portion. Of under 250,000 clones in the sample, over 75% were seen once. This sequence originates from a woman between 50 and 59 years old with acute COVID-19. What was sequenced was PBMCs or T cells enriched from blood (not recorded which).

The CDR3 DNA sequence: TGCGCCAGCAGCTCCACGGGACAGGGGGATTCACCCCTCCACTTT. This codes for CASSSTGQGDSPLHF. The chain employs TRBV5-1 and TRBJ1-6; 11 positions match TRBD1. Germline values: CDR1 SGHRS, CDR2 YFSETQ. Losses at the gene ends were 3 bases for V and 8 bases for J; bases not matched to a gene: 4. The CDR3 loop spans 15 amino acids.